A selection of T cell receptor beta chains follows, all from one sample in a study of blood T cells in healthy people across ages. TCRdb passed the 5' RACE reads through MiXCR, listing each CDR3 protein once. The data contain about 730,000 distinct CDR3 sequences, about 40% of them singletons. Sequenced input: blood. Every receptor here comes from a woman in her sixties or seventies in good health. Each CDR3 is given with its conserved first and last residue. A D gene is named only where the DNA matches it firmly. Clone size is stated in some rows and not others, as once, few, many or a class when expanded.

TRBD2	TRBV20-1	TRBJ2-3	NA	TGCAGTGGGCTAGCGGCCACAGGTACGCAGTATTTT	CSGLAATGTQYF
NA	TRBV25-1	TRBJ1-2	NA	TGTGCCAGCAGTTGGGGGGACTATGGCTACACCTTC	CASSWGDYGYTF
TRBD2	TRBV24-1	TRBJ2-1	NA	TGTGCCACCAGTCCGGGACTAGCGGGAGCCCATGAGCAGTTCTTC	CATSPGLAGAHEQFF
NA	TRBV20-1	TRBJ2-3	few	TGCAGTGCTAGAGTTTGGCTAGCCCTCAGCACAGATACGCAGTATTTT	CSARVWLALSTDTQYF
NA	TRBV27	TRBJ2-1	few	TGTGCCAGCAGTTTATCACCATTGGGGGTGAATGAGCAGTTCTTC	CASSLSPLGVNEQFF
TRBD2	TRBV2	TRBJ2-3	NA	TGTGCCAGCAGTGGACTAGCGGGGGGGCTTCCAGATACGCAGTATTTT	CASSGLAGGLPDTQYF
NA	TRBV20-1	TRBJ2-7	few	TGCAGTGCTATAGTGCAGGACATATCCTACGAGCAGTACTTC	CSAIVQDISYEQYF
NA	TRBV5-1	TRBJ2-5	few	TGCGCCAGCAGCTTGGTTGGGGACGAGACCCAGTACTTC	CASSLVGDETQYF
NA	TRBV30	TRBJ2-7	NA	TGTGACTGGGCTAGACAGTGCGAGCAGTACTTC	CDWARQCEQYF
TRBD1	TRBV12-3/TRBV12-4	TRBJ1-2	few	TGTGCCAGCAGTCGCGACAGGGGTGCTGGCTACACCTTC	CASSRDRGAGYTF
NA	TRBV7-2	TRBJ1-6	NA	TGTGTCAGCAGCCTCCAGGCGGGGTTCAATTCACCCCTCCACTTT	CVSSLQAGFNSPLHF
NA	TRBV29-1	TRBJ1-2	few	TGCAGCGTTGAGAGGGGGGACAACTATGGCTACACCTTC	CSVERGDNYGYTF
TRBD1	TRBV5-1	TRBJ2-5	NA	TGCGCCAGCAGCTTGGAGAACAGGGGGCAAGAGACCCAGTACTTC	CASSLENRGQETQYF
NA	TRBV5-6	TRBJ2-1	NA	TGTGCCAGCAGAGTCCAGGAGAATGAGCAGTTCTTC	CASRVQENEQFF
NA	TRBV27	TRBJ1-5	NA	TGTGCCAGCAGTTTTGTCGGTCAGCCCCAGCATTTT	CASSFVGQPQHF
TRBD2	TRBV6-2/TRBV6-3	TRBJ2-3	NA	TGTGCCAGCAGTTGGAGCGGGAGCTCCACAGATACGCAGTATTTT	CASSWSGSSTDTQYF
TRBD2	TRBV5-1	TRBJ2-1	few	TGCGCCAGCCGATGGACTAGCGGGGGGTCCCCCACCTACAATGAGCAGTTCTTC	CASRWTSGGSPTYNEQFF
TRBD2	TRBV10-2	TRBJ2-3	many	TGCGCCAGCAGTGGTACTAGCGGGTCAGATACGCAGTATTTT	CASSGTSGSDTQYF
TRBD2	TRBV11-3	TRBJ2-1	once	TGTGCCAGCAGCTTAGGTAGCGGGAGTTTTAATGAGCAGTTCTTC	CASSLGSGSFNEQFF
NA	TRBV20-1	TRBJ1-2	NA	TGCAGTGCTAGAGTTCAGACAGCTGGCTACACCTTC	CSARVQTAGYTF
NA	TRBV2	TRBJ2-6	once	TGTGCCAGCAGACAGCCGTCCTCTGGGGCCAACGTCCTGACTTTC	CASRQPSSGANVLTF
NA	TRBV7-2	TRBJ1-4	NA	TGTGCCAGCAGCTTAGGGGACCGCACTAATGAAAAACTGTTTTTT	CASSLGDRTNEKLFF
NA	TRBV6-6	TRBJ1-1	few	TGTGCCAGCAGTTACGGGTGGGGCACTGAAGCTTTCTTT	CASSYGWGTEAFF
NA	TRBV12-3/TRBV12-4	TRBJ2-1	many	TGTGCCAGCAGTTTACGGGATGAGCAGTTCTTC	CASSLRDEQFF
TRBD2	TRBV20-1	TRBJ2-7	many	TGCAGCGCGCGACTAGCGGGAGGTAACGAGCAGTACTTC	CSARLAGGNEQYF
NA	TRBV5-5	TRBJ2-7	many	TGTGCCAGCAGAACCATAACCTCAACCTACGAGCAGTACTTC	CASRTITSTYEQYF
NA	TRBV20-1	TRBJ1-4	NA	TGCAGTGCTAGAGATTGGCCCTCAACTAATGAAAAACTGTTTTTT	CSARDWPSTNEKLFF
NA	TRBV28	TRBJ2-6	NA	TGTGCCAGCAGTTCGTCAGGGGCTGGGGCCAACGTCCTGACTTTC	CASSSSGAGANVLTF
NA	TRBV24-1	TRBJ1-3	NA	TGTGCCACCAGTGATTTACCCAGGCTCCCTGTAAACACCATATATTTT	CATSDLPRLPVNTIYF
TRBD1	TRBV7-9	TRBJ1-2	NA	TGTGCCAGCAGCTTAGCGCACCGACAGGGGGTAGGCGGCTACACCTTC	CASSLAHRQGVGGYTF
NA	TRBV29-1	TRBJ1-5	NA	TGCAGCGTTGACCAGGGCGGCAATCAGCCCCAGCATTTT	CSVDQGGNQPQHF
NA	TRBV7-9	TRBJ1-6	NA	TGTGCCAGCAGCCAAGGGACTTCTTCACTCCTCCACTTT	CASSQGTSSLLHF
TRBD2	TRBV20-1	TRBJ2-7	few	TGCAGTGCTAGAAGTGGGACTAGCGGGTTGTCCTACGAGCAGTACTTC	CSARSGTSGLSYEQYF
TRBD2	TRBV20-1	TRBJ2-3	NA	TGCAGTGCTAGAGACCCGGGACTAGCGACAGATACGCAGTATTTT	CSARDPGLATDTQYF
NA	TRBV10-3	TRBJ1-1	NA	TGTGCCATCAACGGACAGCAGAACACTGAAGCTTTCTTT	CAINGQQNTEAFF
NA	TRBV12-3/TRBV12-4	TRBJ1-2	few	TGTGCCAGCAGTTTAGAAGACAGTGGCTACACCTTC	CASSLEDSGYTF
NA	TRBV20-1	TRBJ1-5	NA	TGCAGTGCTAGAGGCTCCAGGGAGGATCAGCCCCAGCATTTT	CSARGSREDQPQHF
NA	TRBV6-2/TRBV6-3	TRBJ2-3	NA	TGTGCCAGCAGCTATCGGACCGGGACTCTCACAGATACGCAGTATTTT	CASSYRTGTLTDTQYF
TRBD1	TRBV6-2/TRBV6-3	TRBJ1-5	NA	TGTGCCAGCAGTTACACTCCGGGACAGGGAACACAGCCCCAGCATTTT	CASSYTPGQGTQPQHF
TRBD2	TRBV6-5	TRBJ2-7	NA	TGTGCCAGCAGTTCAGCCCCGACTAGCGGGAAGTACGAGCAGTACTTC	CASSSAPTSGKYEQYF
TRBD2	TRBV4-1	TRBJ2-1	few	TGCGCCAGCAGCCAGTTAGGACTAGCGGGGCCCGACACCTACAATGAGCAGTTCTTC	CASSQLGLAGPDTYNEQFF
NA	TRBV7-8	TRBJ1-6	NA	TGTGCCAGCAGCCCTACGGCCCCTAATTCACCCCTCCACTTT	CASSPTAPNSPLHF
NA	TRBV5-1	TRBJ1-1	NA	TGCGCCAGCAGCGATCCAGGGGAGGTAGGCACTGAAGCTTTCTTT	CASSDPGEVGTEAFF
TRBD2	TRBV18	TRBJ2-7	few	TGTGCCAGCTCACCAGGGGCGGGAGTTATGTACGAGCAGTACTTC	CASSPGAGVMYEQYF
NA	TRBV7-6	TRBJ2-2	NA	TGTGCCAGCAGCTTCCGGACTGCGAACACCGGGGAGCTGTTTTTT	CASSFRTANTGELFF
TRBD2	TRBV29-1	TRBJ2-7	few	TGCAGCGTTGAAGAGGCTAGCGGGAGGAATGAGCAGTACTTC	CSVEEASGRNEQYF
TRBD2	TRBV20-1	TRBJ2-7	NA	TGCAGTGCAGAGGATACTAGCGGGAGCCACGAGCAGTACTTC	CSAEDTSGSHEQYF
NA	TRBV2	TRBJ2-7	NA	TGTGCCAGCACCATGGGCCGCGCCTACGAGCAGTACTTC	CASTMGRAYEQYF
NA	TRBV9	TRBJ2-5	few	TGTGCCAGCAGCGCGATCGTCAGCAATGAGCAGTACTTC	CASSAIVSNEQYF
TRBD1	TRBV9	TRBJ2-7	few	TGTGCCAGCAGCGTAGGTGGACAGGGGGCTGGCGAGCAGTACTTC	CASSVGGQGAGEQYF
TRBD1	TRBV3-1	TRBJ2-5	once	TGTGCCAGCAGTCCAAGCGCCGGACAGGGGACCAATGAGCAGTACTTC	CASSPSAGQGTNEQYF
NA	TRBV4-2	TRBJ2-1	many	TGTGCCAGCAGCCAAGCTGGGAAAAATGAGCAGTTCTTC	CASSQAGKNEQFF
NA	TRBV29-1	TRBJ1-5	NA	TGCAGCGTTGGAAGGGACAGCAATCAGCCCCAGCATTTT	CSVGRDSNQPQHF